This TCR beta chain came from a study of beta chain features in type 1 diabetes. Study results and caveats: People with Type 1 diabetes carried modestly yet significantly shorter TCRB CDR3s in all four CD4+ subsets.

The CDR3 runs to 14 residues. Trimming stripped 0 bases from V and 4 bases from J, with 9 bases between. CDR1 and CDR2 from the germline V gene are MNHEY and SVGAGI. About this clone itself: The antigen remains unidentified.

Expressed TCRB transcripts were sequenced because the entire RNA isolate underwent reverse transcription. Measured with immunoSEQ multiplex PCR; TCRdb has only the in-frame clones, and not every one. There are hundreds of thousands of clones in the sample; 13% occur only once, and approximately 0.022% lies in the top ten. The sequencing input was naive CD4+ T cells from blood. This chain joins TRBV6-5 and TRBJ1-2; weak D call: TRBD1 (6 bases). This sequence was found in a man aged 18 to 30 with type 1 diabetes. The DNA of the CDR3 is TGTGCCAGCAGTTACTCACAGGGCTTCTATGGCTACACCTTC. Translating gives CASSYSQGFYGYTF.